This is a list of T cell receptor beta chains from one sample in a study of early T cells in non-severe SARS-CoV-2 infection. Via MiXCR, TCRdb re-called the 5' RACE reads, giving one row per CDR3 protein. The profile shows about 36,000 distinct CDR3 sequences, approximately 9.9% of them singletons. Sequencing used whole blood. The receptors here all came from an adult who was a healthcare worker with PCR-confirmed SARS-CoV-2 infection or an uninfected control (not recorded which). CDR3s include the opening cysteine and the closing phenylalanine or tryptophan. The D gene is left open where the match is weak. Size is omitted from some rows. Given values are once, few, many or a class for expanded clones.

>NA|TRBJ2-4|TRBV19|many
CASTPGLAKNIQYF
TGTGCCAGTACTCCCGGGCTAGCCAAAAACATTCAGTACTTC
>TRBD2|TRBJ2-5|TRBV9|many
CASSVRGLAGEETQYF
TGTGCCAGCAGCGTAAGGGGACTAGCGGGGGAAGAGACCCAGTACTTC
>NA|TRBJ1-2|TRBV20-1|NA
CSATNHRANYGYTF
TGCAGTGCCACTAATCACAGGGCCAACTATGGCTACACCTTC
>NA|TRBJ1-2|TRBV4-1|many
CASSQDVAGIGYTF
TGCGCCAGCAGCCAAGATGTTGCTGGGATTGGCTACACCTTC
>NA|TRBJ2-7|TRBV5-6|many
CASSRVDSYEQYF
TGTGCCAGCAGCCGGGTGGACAGTTACGAGCAGTACTTC
>NA|TRBJ1-2|TRBV7-9|few
CASSFGLEDGYTF
TGTGCCAGCAGCTTTGGGTTGGAGGATGGCTACACCTTC
>TRBD2|TRBJ2-1|TRBV4-3|many
CASSQESGVYNEQFF
TGCGCCAGCAGCCAAGAGAGCGGGGTCTACAATGAGCAGTTCTTC
>TRBD1|TRBJ1-1|TRBV5-6|many
CASSLVGQGGTEAFF
TGTGCCAGCAGCTTGGTGGGACAGGGTGGAACTGAAGCCTTCTTT
>NA|TRBJ2-7|TRBV12-3/TRBV12-4|few
CASSFRIKGSYEQYF
TGTGCCAGCAGTTTTCGGATAAAGGGCTCCTACGAGCAGTACTTC
>NA|TRBJ1-1|TRBV7-8|many
CASSPLWGMNTEAFF
TGTGCCAGCAGCCCCCTCTGGGGGATGAACACTGAAGCTTTCTTT
>NA|TRBJ2-7|TRBV6-1|NA
CASSEWTYEQYF
TGTGCCAGCAGTGAATGGACCTACGAGCAGTACTTC
>NA|TRBJ1-2|TRBV18|many
CASSPGSNYGYTF
TGTGCCAGCTCACCCGGGTCTAACTATGGCTACACCTTC
>NA|TRBJ1-5|TRBV28|few
CASSSARGPRSNQPQHF
TGTGCCAGCAGTTCCGCCCGCGGCCCAAGGAGCAATCAGCCCCAGCATTTT
>NA|TRBJ2-1|TRBV29-1|few
CSVAGDSYNEQFF
TGCAGCGTTGCAGGGGACTCCTACAATGAGCAGTTCTTC
>NA|TRBJ2-5|TRBV2|few
CASSPPPGLIASEGTQYF
TGTGCCAGCAGTCCCCCCCCGGGACTGATCGCATCGGAGGGGACCCAGTACTTC
>TRBD1|TRBJ2-2|TRBV11-3|NA
CASSLGQGYTGELFF
TGTGCCAGCAGCTTAGGACAGGGGTACACCGGGGAGCTGTTTTTT
>NA|TRBJ1-2|TRBV11-2|many
CASSPTTYYGYTF
TGTGCCAGCAGCCCAACGACCTATTATGGCTACACCTTC
>NA|TRBJ1-1|TRBV5-1|many
CASSLEGKNTEAFF
TGCGCCAGCAGCTTGGAGGGCAAGAACACTGAAGCTTTCTTT
>NA|TRBJ1-5|TRBV4-1|many
CASSQDSTSGQPQHF
TGCGCCAGCAGCCAAGATTCCACCTCAGGGCAGCCCCAGCATTTT
>TRBD1|TRBJ2-3|TRBV6-2/TRBV6-3|NA
CVSRDGTGGTDTQYF
TGTGTCAGCAGGGACGGGACAGGGGGCACAGATACGCAGTATTTT
>TRBD1|TRBJ1-5|TRBV20-1|many
CSATDIRPRTGGNQPQHF
TGCAGTGCTACCGACATCAGACCGCGGACAGGTGGGAATCAGCCCCAGCATTTT
>TRBD1|TRBJ2-5|TRBV29-1|NA
CSADRAGETQYF
TGCAGCGCGGACAGGGCGGGGGAGACCCAGTACTTC
>TRBD1|TRBJ2-7|TRBV6-1|NA
CASTPRTGAYEQYF
TGTGCCAGCACCCCCCGGACAGGGGCCTACGAGCAGTACTTC
>NA|TRBJ1-5|TRBV6-2/TRBV6-3|many
CASSYGVSNQPQHF
TGTGCCAGCAGTTACGGGGTTTCCAATCAGCCCCAGCATTTT
>TRBD1|TRBJ1-1|TRBV29-1|few
CSGNRGHDTEAFF
TGCAGCGGAAACAGGGGGCACGACACTGAAGCTTTCTTT
>NA|TRBJ2-5|TRBV28|many
CASSWLRGQETQYF
TGTGCCAGCAGTTGGTTAAGGGGCCAAGAGACCCAGTACTTC
>NA|TRBJ2-7|TRBV20-1|many
CSARAGGPYEQYF
TGCAGTGCTAGAGCAGGGGGGCCCTACGAGCAGTACTTC
>NA|TRBJ1-5|TRBV6-1|many
CASSEYLTQVSNQPQHF
TGTGCCAGCAGTGAGTACCTGACACAGGTTAGCAATCAGCCCCAGCATTTT
>TRBD2|TRBJ2-7|TRBV18|many
CASSRRTSGGSYEQYF
TGTGCCAGCTCACGGCGAACTAGCGGGGGGTCCTACGAGCAGTACTTC
>TRBD1|TRBJ2-7|TRBV7-8|medium-sized
CASSLGTGSEQYF
TGTGCCAGCAGCTTAGGGACAGGGAGCGAGCAGTACTTC